The clone carrying this TCR beta chain showed up just a few times. The data stem from a study of T cell repertoires in cytomegalovirus infection. The CDR3 is 16 amino acids. The trim removed 5 bases at V and 3 bases at J, leaving 10 bases unmatched. CDR1 is SGHRS and CDR2 is YFSETQ in the germline V gene. One entry per CDR3 protein, called by TCRdb with MiXCR from the reads. The sample records about 490,000 distinct CDR3 sequences, more than 20% being singletons. The genes are TRBV5-1 and TRBJ2-2; 7 bases map to TRBD2. This TCR was sampled from a human donor in good health (CMV status not recorded). Some clones in this sample may be carry-over from other donors' samples. Sequencing was done on a sample of PBMCs. Here the CDR3 reads CASSSSRDYYTGELFF. DNA of the CDR3: TGCGCCAGCAGTTCGAGCCGGGACTATTACACCGGGGAGCTGTTTTTT.